This entry lists 23 T cell receptor beta chains sequenced from one sample in a study of T cell repertoires in cytomegalovirus infection. One entry per CDR3 protein results from TCRdb running MiXCR on the reads. The top ten clones hold 93% of a sample with around 85,000 distinct CDR3 sequences, 45% to 55% of them seen once. The antigens these receptors bind are not known. Specimen: CD8+ T cells from cultured PBMCs, collected from culture after CMV antigen stimulation. These TCRs come from a human donor in good health (CMV status not recorded). Some clones in this sample may be carry-over from other donors' samples.

CDR3 loop: CASSEEAAVDEKLFF. The CDR3 region has the DNA TGTGCCAGCAGCGAAGAAGCAGCAGTCGATGAAAAACTGTTTTTT. V is TRBV7-9 and J is TRBJ1-4; D gene ambiguous. The CDR3 contains 15 residues. CDR1 is SEHNR and CDR2 is FQNEAQ in the germline V gene (reference sequence). Trimming pared 5 bases from V and 6 bases from J, leaving 16 bases between.

CDR3 loop: CASSQDVLTGTSGNEQYF. The DNA of the CDR3 is TGTGCCAGCAGCCAAGACGTGCTAACCGGGACTAGCGGGAACGAGCAGTACTTC. The chain is built from TRBV14 and TRBJ2-7; 13 bases agree with TRBD2. This CDR3 region has 18 residues. Germline lookup yields CDR1 SGHDN and CDR2 FVKESK. V trimming: 0 bases; J trimming: 5 bases; junction bases outside the gene matches: 10.

This clonotype was counted between two and nine times. The V gene is TRBV11-2, the J gene TRBJ1-5, with 10 bases aligning to TRBD1. V dropped 9 bases and J dropped 0; count of bases not matched to a gene: 20. Germline V gene sequence: CDR1 SGHAT, CDR2 FQNNGV. The CDR3 length is 20 residues. CDR3 in DNA: TGTGCCAGGGGGTCTTTGTTGGGGACAGGGGCACCTTATAGCAATCAGCCCCAGCATTTT. Encoded protein: CARGSLLGTGAPYSNQPQHF.

The V call is TRBV9, the J call TRBJ2-1; D gene unclear. The ends were cut back, 3 bases at V and 9 bases at J, with 10 bases in the middle. The CDR3 is 12 residues long. CDR1 and CDR2 (germline): SGDLS, YYNGEE. The CDR3 protein is CASSEHTAEQFF. The CDR3 region has the DNA TGTGCCAGCAGCGAGCATACGGCTGAGCAGTTCTTC.

Only a few counts were recorded for this clonotype. The rearrangement uses TRBV7-8 and TRBJ2-2; 16 nucleotides match TRBD2. The CDR3 is 18 amino acids. Losses at the gene ends were 4 bases for V and 4 bases for J; bases not matched to a gene: 6. Looked up from germline, CDR1 is SGHVS and CDR2 is FQNEAQ. The CDR3 coding sequence is TGTGCCAGCAGCTCGGGACTAGCGGGGGGGCTGCGCACCGGGGAGCTGTTTTTT. Translation gives CASSSGLAGGLRTGELFF.

The chain links TRBV7-6 to TRBJ2-2; D is ambiguous. Germline V gene sequence: CDR1 SGHVS, CDR2 FNYEAQ. This CDR3 is built from 13 residues. The germline V and J ends were trimmed by 1 base and 6 bases, with 6 bases remaining between them. The CDR3 reads CASSLEHAGELFF. The CDR3, as DNA: TGTGCCAGCAGCTTAGAACACGCCGGGGAGCTGTTTTTT.

This chain links TRBV27 with TRBJ1-2; a possible D gene is TRBD1 (5 bases). The germline V gene encodes CDR1 MNHEY and CDR2 SMNVEV (reference sequence). V lost 6 bases to trimming and J lost 2 bases, with 19 bases between them. CDR3 length equals 16 residues. Here the CDR3 reads CASRRQGNTVNYGYTF. The CDR3 DNA is TGTGCCAGCAGAAGGCAGGGCAACACCGTGAACTATGGCTACACCTTC.

This clonotype appeared many times. This chain uses TRBV7-2 with TRBJ2-7; 9 nucleotides line up with TRBD2. The germline gives CDR1 SGHTA, CDR2 FQGNSA. Trimming removed 1 base from V and 2 bases from J; junction bases left unmatched: 6. The CDR3 runs to 16 residues. The chain's CDR3 is CASSLGSGRLTYEQYF. The DNA for the CDR3 is TGTGCCAGCAGCTTAGGCAGCGGGAGGCTGACCTACGAGCAGTACTTC.

The chain uses TRBV28 and TRBJ2-2; 15 bases align to TRBD2. The germline V gene has CDR1 MDHEN and CDR2 SYDVKM. The CDR3 spans 20 residues. V was pared by 4 bases and J by 4 bases, with 13 bases of the junction left unmatched. The CDR3 loop reads CASSSHPGLAGGLGTGELFF. CDR3 nucleotide sequence: TGTGCCAGCAGTTCACACCCGGGACTAGCGGGAGGACTGGGCACCGGGGAGCTGTTTTTT.

In its sample, this clonotype was seen a few times. The chain couples TRBV7-8 to TRBJ2-7; D gene uncertain. The V end was cut by 4 bases, the J end by 2 bases, with 18 bases between. Germline CDR1 SGHVS, CDR2 FQNEAQ. The length of the CDR3 is 16 residues. The CDR3 bases are TGTGCCAGCAGCTGGCGCGGCAGCTTAAGCGCCTACGAGCAGTACTTC. Amino acid sequence: CASSWRGSLSAYEQYF.

The chain is built from TRBV27 and TRBJ1-2; the match to TRBD1 covers 10 bases. V lost 3 bases to trimming and J lost 3 bases; unmatched junction nucleotides: 16. This CDR3 contains 19 residues. Per the germline V gene, CDR1 is MNHEY and CDR2 is SMNVEV (reference sequence). For the CDR3, the DNA is TGTGCCAGCAGTTTCTCCCGATTGGACAGGGGGGTATGGGACTATGGCTACACCTTC. Amino acid sequence: CASSFSRLDRGVWDYGYTF.

The chain recombines TRBV4-2 with TRBJ2-5; 7 bases line up with TRBD2. The trim removed 1 base at V and 0 bases at J, leaving 5 bases unmatched. Germline CDR1 is LGHNA and CDR2 is YNFKEQ. The CDR3 loop spans 16 amino acids. CDR3 sequence: CASSQVERGNQETQYF. CDR3 nucleotide sequence: TGTGCCAGCAGCCAAGTTGAGCGGGGCAACCAAGAGACCCAGTACTTC.

This clonotype showed up just a few times. The rearrangement joins TRBV7-3 to TRBJ1-3; D gene unclear. Germline V CDR1 and CDR2: SGHTA, FQGTGA. V lost 5 bases and J 2 bases, leaving 10 bases between the germline ends. This CDR3 region has 14 residues. CDR3 loop: CASSPRHTGNTIYF. For the CDR3, the DNA is TGTGCCAGCAGCCCCCGACATACTGGAAACACCATATATTTT. Using reference TRBV7-3 and TRBJ1-3 for the parts outside the CDR3, the full variable domain is GAGVSQTPSNKVTEKGKYVELRCDPISGHTALYWYRQSLGQGPEFLIYFQGTGAADDSGLPNDRFFAVRPEGSVSTLKIQRTERGDSAVYLCASSPRHTGNTIYFGEGSWLTVV.

V gene TRBV28 combines with J gene TRBJ2-5, with 8 bases lining up with TRBD2. J was trimmed by 2 bases and V by 4 bases; bases with no gene match: 15. The germline CDR1 and CDR2 sequences are MDHEN and SYDVKM. The CDR3 runs to 18 residues. CDR3 coding DNA: TGTGCCAGCAGTTCCCCCCAGGAGGACGGGGGGGATCAAGAGACCCAGTACTTC. The encoded protein is CASSSPQEDGGDQETQYF.

A few counts support this clonotype. This chain uses TRBV28 with TRBJ2-5; 7 positions match TRBD2. Germline trimming cut 1 base from V and 2 bases from J; bases unmatched to any gene: 4. The CDR3 totals 15 residues. Germline V gene sequence: CDR1 MDHEN, CDR2 SYDVKM. The CDR3 protein is CASSLYGTKQETQYF. The CDR3 coding sequence is TGTGCCAGCAGTTTATACGGGACTAAACAAGAGACCCAGTACTTC. Based on the CDR3 plus reference TRBV28 and TRBJ2-5, the full variable domain is DVKVTQSSRYLVKRTGEKVFLECVQDMDHENMFWYRQDPGLGLRLIYFSYDVKMKEKGDIPEGYSVSREKKERFSLILESASTNQTSMYLCASSLYGTKQETQYFGPGTRLLVL.

V is TRBV28 and J is TRBJ2-6; 10 bases align to TRBD2. V was pared by 3 bases and J by 0 bases, with 8 bases of the junction left unmatched. The CDR3 totals 19 residues. Germline-derived CDR1 and CDR2 are MDHEN and SYDVKM. This CDR3 is CASSLVSGRTFSGANVLTF. DNA for the CDR3: TGTGCCAGCAGTTTGGTTAGCGGGAGGACTTTCTCTGGGGCCAACGTCCTGACTTTC.

The chain is built from TRBV19 and TRBJ2-3; D perhaps matches TRBD2 (6 bases). Germline loops: CDR1 LNHDA, CDR2 SQIVND (reference sequence). This CDR3 is 15 amino acids long. Trimming took 5 bases from V and 0 from J, leaving 12 bases between them. The CDR3 bases are TGTGCCAGTAGTTTCGGGACTTCTAGCACAGATACGCAGTATTTT. Its protein is CASSFGTSSTDTQYF.

The J gene is TRBJ2-1, the V gene TRBV12-3 or TRBV12-4; 8 bases are a match to TRBD2. CDR3 length: 14 residues. The junction had 5 bases not matched to a gene; V was cut back by 3 bases and J by 7 bases. The CDR3 DNA reads as TGTGCCAGCAGTTTTTCCGGGGGGGCTAATGAGCAGTTCTTC. As protein: CASSFSGGANEQFF.

This clonotype was detected a few times. The chain recombines TRBV12-5 with TRBJ2-1; D gene unclear. Trimming removed 5 bases from V and 3 bases from J, with 2 bases in between. This CDR3 is 11 amino acids long. Germline values: CDR1 LGHNT, CDR2 FRNRAP. CDR3 loop: CASGLYNEQFF. The CDR3 nucleotides are TGTGCTAGTGGTCTCTACAATGAGCAGTTCTTC.

The rearrangement links TRBV7-6 to TRBJ1-3; no reliable D call. Trimming left V 0 bases short and J 3 bases short, with 12 bases between. CDR3 size: 16 residues. Germline V gene data show CDR1 as SGHVS and CDR2 as FNYEAQ. CDR3 nucleotide sequence: TGTGCCAGCAGCTTAGCTCCCCAGAGGGATGGAAACACCATATATTTT. Its protein is CASSLAPQRDGNTIYF. The full variable domain, completed using reference TRBV7-6 and TRBJ1-3, is GAGVSQSPRYKVTKRGQDVALRCDPISGHVSLYWYRQALGQGPEFLTYFNYEAQQDKSGLPNDRFSAERPEGSISTLTIQRTEQRDSAMYRCASSLAPQRDGNTIYFGEGSWLTVV.

V usage is TRBV4-1 and J usage is TRBJ2-7, with 7 positions matching TRBD1. With 1 base clipped from V and 4 bases from J, the junction kept 10 bases outside the gene matches. This CDR3 is built from 16 residues. CDR1 is MGHRA and CDR2 is YSYEKL in the germline V gene. Written as DNA, the CDR3 is TGCGCCAGCAGCCAAGGTGGCCAGGGGGTTTCGTACGAGCAGTACTTC. It translates to CASSQGGQGVSYEQYF.

The genes are TRBV5-6 and TRBJ1-1; 7 positions match TRBD1. Trimming took 4 bases from V and 1 from J; bases not matched to a gene: 10. The CDR3 spans 16 residues. Per the germline V gene, CDR1 is SGHDT and CDR2 is YYEEEE. The CDR3 loop reads CASSLNTGTENTEAFF. The DNA of the CDR3 is TGTGCCAGCAGCCTAAACACCGGGACAGAGAACACTGAAGCTTTCTTT. Together with reference TRBV5-6 and TRBJ1-1, the CDR3 gives the full variable domain: DAGVTQSPTHLIKTRGQQVTLRCSPKSGHDTVSWYQQALGQGPQFIFQYYEEEERQRGNFPDRFSGHQFPNYSSELNVNALLLGDSALYLCASSLNTGTENTEAFFGQGTRLTVV.

V gene TRBV19 combines with J gene TRBJ1-2; TRBD1 is a possible D gene (5 bases). From germline, CDR1 is LNHDA and CDR2 SQIVND (reference sequence). The length of the CDR3 is 15 residues. Trimming cost V 7 bases and J 7 bases, with 22 bases left between them. CDR3 in DNA: TGTGCCAGTAACGAGACCCCCGAGTCTAGGGGTGGCTACACCTTC. Its translation: CASNETPESRGGYTF.